This TCR beta chain was found in a study of T cell changes during pregnancy in multiple sclerosis. The germline V gene encodes CDR1 MNHEY and CDR2 SMNVEV (reference sequence). The CDR3 runs 11 residues. V gave up 3 bases and J gave up 10 bases, with 7 bases separating them. Sequenced by immunoSEQ multiplex PCR; TCRdb stores in-frame clones only, minus some. The table has 60,000 or so clones, less than 95% seen once. The sequencing used peripheral blood, collected in the second trimester of pregnancy. This TCR was sampled from a female donor in good health, enrolled as a control in a pregnancy study. The chain uses TRBV27 and TRBJ2-1; perhaps TRBD2 as D (5 bases). CDR3 DNA: TGTGCCAGCAGTTTTGGACTCGAGCAGTTCTTC. Its translation is CASSFGLEQFF.